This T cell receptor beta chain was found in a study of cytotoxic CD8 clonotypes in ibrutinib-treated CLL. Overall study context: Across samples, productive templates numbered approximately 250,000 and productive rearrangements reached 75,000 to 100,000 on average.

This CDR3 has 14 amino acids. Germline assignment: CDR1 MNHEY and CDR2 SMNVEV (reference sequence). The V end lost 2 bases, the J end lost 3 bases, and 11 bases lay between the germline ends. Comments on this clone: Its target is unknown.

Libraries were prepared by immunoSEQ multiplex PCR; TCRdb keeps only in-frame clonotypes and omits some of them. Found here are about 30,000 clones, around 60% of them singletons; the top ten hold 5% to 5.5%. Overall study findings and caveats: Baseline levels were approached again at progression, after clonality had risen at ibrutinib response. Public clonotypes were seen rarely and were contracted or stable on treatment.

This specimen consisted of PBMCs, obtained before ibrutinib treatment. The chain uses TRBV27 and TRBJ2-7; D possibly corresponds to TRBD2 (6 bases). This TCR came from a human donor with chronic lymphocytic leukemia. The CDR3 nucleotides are TGTGCCAGCAGTTTAAGCCTAGCGAACTACGAGCAGTACTTC. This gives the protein CASSLSLANYEQYF.